This entry lists 21 T cell receptor beta chains sequenced from one sample in a study of a mutant IDH1 vaccine in newly diagnosed glioma. Generated by immunoSEQ multiplex PCR, the TCRdb table keeps only in-frame clones and is missing some. The sample yields some 66,000 clones, around 84% seen once. Regarding time point: week 35, safety follow-up. The study gave 300 ug of mutant IDH1 20-mer peptide per vaccine dose, with topical imiquimod. No antigen has been assigned to these receptors. The input for sequencing was PBMCs, taken from a glioma patient whose treatment included an IDH1 peptide vaccine. All receptors derive from a man aged 30 to 45 with glioma.

This clone was observed once. The genes are TRBV7-9 and TRBJ1-5, with TRBD1 matching 7 bases. CDR3 length: 15 residues. Germline V lookup: CDR1 SEHNR, CDR2 FQNEAQ (reference sequence). V lost 1 base and J lost 2; bases outside the gene matches: 2. The CDR3 loop is CASSLGGGGNQPQHF. In DNA, the CDR3 is TGTGCCAGCAGCTTAGGAGGGGGCGGCAATCAGCCCCAGCATTTT.

This clone was detected a few times. The chain carries TRBV7-9 and TRBJ1-1; 9 bases match TRBD1. The CDR3 length is 15 residues. Germline assignment: CDR1 SEHNR and CDR2 FQNEAQ (reference sequence). Trimming at V came to 3 bases and at J to 5 bases, leaving 7 bases not matched to a gene. The CDR3 sequence: CASSFPRDRETEAFF. The CDR3 bases are TGTGCCAGCAGCTTCCCCCGGGACAGGGAAACTGAAGCTTTCTTT.

This chain joins TRBV6-5 and TRBJ2-7, with TRBD1 identical over 11 bases. With 5 bases clipped from V and 6 bases from J, the junction kept 9 bases outside the gene matches. CDR1 MNHEY and CDR2 SVGAGI come from the germline V gene. The CDR3 length is 15 residues. The CDR3, as DNA: TGTGCCAGCAGTCCCGGGACAGGGGGATGGAGCGAGCAGTACTTC. Its protein product is CASSPGTGGWSEQYF.

This chain uses TRBV7-9 with TRBJ1-1; the D gene is possibly TRBD1 (5 bases). Germline CDR1 SEHNR, CDR2 FQNEAQ (reference sequence). The CDR3 consists of 15 residues. V dropped 3 bases and J dropped 6 bases, with 17 bases sitting between them. CDR3 sequence: CASSFRGALSPEAFF. CDR3 bases: TGTGCCAGCAGCTTTCGAGGGGCGTTGAGTCCTGAAGCTTTCTTT.

The chain recombines TRBV25-1 with TRBJ2-1, with D tentatively TRBD1 or TRBD2 (5 bases each). Between the trimmed V and J ends, which lost 6 bases and 8 bases, there was a span of 14 bases. Germline V gene data show CDR1 as MGHDK and CDR2 as SYGVNS. The CDR3 is 13 residues long. The CDR3 spells CASSEPGPYEQFF. The DNA of the CDR3 is TGTGCCAGCAGCGAACCGGGGCCCTATGAGCAGTTCTTC.

The rearrangement links TRBV5-1 to TRBJ1-2; D is uncertain. The CDR3 extends over 13 amino acids. Germline lookup yields CDR1 SGHRS and CDR2 YFSETQ. V lost 0 bases, J lost 2 bases, and 5 bases lay in between. The CDR3 loop reads CASSLDPNYGYTF. The DNA of the CDR3 is TGCGCCAGCAGCTTGGATCCCAACTATGGCTACACCTTC.

This chain joins TRBV6-1 and TRBJ2-7; 10 nucleotides line up with TRBD2. The CDR3 extends over 19 amino acids. CDR1 MNHNS and CDR2 SASEGT come from the germline V gene. V trimming: 0 bases; J trimming: 1 base; junction bases outside the gene matches: 12. This CDR3 reads CASSEAHERGGPRSYEQYF. CDR3 in DNA: TGTGCCAGCAGTGAAGCGCATGAGCGGGGGGGCCCAAGATCCTACGAGCAGTACTTC.

The chain recombines TRBV5-4 with TRBJ1-2; 12 bases align to TRBD1. Germline lookup yields CDR1 SGHNT and CDR2 YYREEE (reference sequence). This CDR3 has 17 amino acids. V gave up 0 bases and J gave up 7 bases; unmatched junction bases: 10. CDR3: CASSLALTGQGAFGYTF. In DNA, the CDR3 is TGTGCCAGCAGCTTGGCGTTGACGGGACAGGGGGCCTTTGGCTACACCTTC.

The genes are TRBV7-8 and TRBJ1-2, with D tentatively TRBD1 (5 bases). Trimming stripped 1 base from V and 8 bases from J, with 14 bases between. There are 14 residues in the CDR3. Germline V gives CDR1 SGHVS, CDR2 FQNEAQ. CDR3 nucleotide sequence: TGTGCCAGCAGCTTAGACGCAGGGAGTAGGGGCTACACCTTC. It encodes CASSLDAGSRGYTF.

This clone came up a few times. This rearrangement joins TRBV30 to TRBJ1-1; perhaps TRBD1 as D (5 bases). V lost 2 bases, J lost 5 bases, and 12 bases lay in between. Germline CDR1 reads GTSNPN; CDR2 reads SVGIG (reference sequence). There are 13 residues in the CDR3. The CDR3 sequence is CAWSQGHSTEAFF. The CDR3 DNA follows: TGTGCCTGGAGTCAAGGACACTCGACTGAAGCTTTCTTT.

V is TRBV4-2 and J is TRBJ1-2, with D tentatively TRBD1 (6 bases). V lost 0 bases, J lost 5 bases, and 13 bases lay in between. Germline V gene sequence: CDR1 LGHNA, CDR2 YNFKEQ. CDR3 size: 15 residues. The CDR3 bases are TGTGCCAGCAGCCAAGAAGGTTCAGGGGAATATGGCTACACCTTC. It translates to CASSQEGSGEYGYTF.

The chain couples TRBV6-4 to TRBJ1-5, with TRBD1 matching 8 bases. This CDR3 has 19 residues. The trim removed 0 bases at V and 0 bases at J, leaving 10 bases unmatched. CDR1 and CDR2 (germline): MRHNA, SNTAGT. DNA for the CDR3: TGTGCCAGCAGTGACTCCGGACAGGGAGTTGTTTATAGCAATCAGCCCCAGCATTTT. Translating it yields CASSDSGQGVVYSNQPQHF.

The genes are TRBV15 and TRBJ2-1; D might be TRBD1 (7 bases). V was pared by 6 bases and J by 9 bases, with 24 bases between. Germline V gene lookup returns CDR1 LNHNV and CDR2 YYDKDF (reference sequence). The CDR3 contains 16 residues. The CDR3 bases are TGTGCCACCAGTCAAAACCCAGGGGGAGGATATAGTGAGCAGTTCTTC. Residues: CATSQNPGGGYSEQFF.

CDR3 nucleotide sequence: TGTGCCAGCGGTGTACAGGGAATAGGCAATCAGCCCCAGCATTTT. Translation: CASGVQGIGNQPQHF. This chain joins TRBV2 and TRBJ1-5, with a possible D match to TRBD1 (6 bases). The CDR3 loop spans 15 amino acids. Germline V gene lookup returns CDR1 SNHLY and CDR2 FYNNEI. V was shortened by 8 bases and J by 2 bases, with 16 bases between the two germline ends.

This chain connects TRBV12-5 to TRBJ2-1; 16 bases align to TRBD2. Germline CDR1 and CDR2: LGHNT and FRNRAP. The ends lost 4 bases at V and 3 bases at J; junction bases unmatched: 9. The CDR3 sequence is 19 residues long. The DNA for the CDR3 is TGTGCTAGTGGTTCTCCGGGACTAGCGGGGGGGCATGGCTACAATGAGCAGTTCTTC. Translating it yields CASGSPGLAGGHGYNEQFF. Together with reference TRBV12-5 and TRBJ2-1, the CDR3 gives the full variable domain: DARVTQTPRHKVTEMGQEVTMRCQPILGHNTVFWYRQTMMQGLELLAYFRNRAPLDDSGMPKDRFSAEMPDATLATLKIQPSEPRDSAVYFCASGSPGLAGGHGYNEQFFGPGTRLTVL.

The chain recombines TRBV5-1 with TRBJ1-2; D remains unclear. The ends were cut back, 4 bases at V and 0 bases at J, with 7 bases in the middle. This CDR3 spans 13 amino acids. Germline V CDR1 and CDR2: SGHRS, YFSETQ. This CDR3 is CASSVHPNYGYTF. The CDR3 DNA is TGCGCCAGCAGCGTTCATCCTAACTATGGCTACACCTTC.

V usage is TRBV18 and J usage is TRBJ2-7; 8 bases match TRBD1. V gave up 2 bases and J gave up 3 bases; unmatched junction bases: 3. Germline values: CDR1 KGHSH, CDR2 LQKENI. The CDR3 runs to 14 residues. CDR3 bases: TGTGCCAGCTCACCAAGGACAGGGATCTACGAGCAGTACTTC. Amino acid sequence: CASSPRTGIYEQYF.

The V call is TRBV7-2, the J call TRBJ2-7; tentatively, D is TRBD2 (6 bases). The CDR3 has 14 amino acids. Germline V gives CDR1 SGHTA, CDR2 FQGNSA. Trimming stripped 4 bases from V and 0 bases from J, with 10 bases between. In DNA, the CDR3 is TGTGCCAGCAGCTATAGGACTAACTCCTACGAGCAGTACTTC. Its translation is CASSYRTNSYEQYF.

The V gene is TRBV10-2, the J gene TRBJ2-2, with 11 positions matching TRBD1. The CDR3 is made up of 18 amino acids. V lost 4 bases, J lost 0 bases, and 7 bases stayed unmatched. The germline V gene has CDR1 WSHSY and CDR2 SAAADI. The CDR3, as DNA: TGCGCCAGCAGTGGAGGGACAGGGGGAAACCCGAACACCGGGGAGCTGTTTTTT. Protein sequence: CASSGGTGGNPNTGELFF.

The rearrangement uses TRBV19 and TRBJ1-3; no clear D. Germline V CDR1 and CDR2: LNHDA, SQIVND (reference sequence). Deletions cut 10 bases from V and 3 bases from J, with 10 bases between. This CDR3 has 12 residues. CDR3 in amino acids: CATRGFGNTIYF. In nucleotides, the CDR3 is TGTGCCACCCGGGGTTTTGGAAACACCATATATTTT. The whole variable domain, filled in from reference TRBV19 and TRBJ1-3, reads DGGITQSPKYLFRKEGQNVTLSCEQNLNHDAMYWYRQDPGQGLRLIYYSQIVNDFQKGDIAEGYSVSREKKESFPLTVTSAQKNPTAFYLCATRGFGNTIYFGEGSWLTVV.

The chain recombines TRBV5-8 with TRBJ1-6; D is unclear. The germline gives CDR1 SGHTS, CDR2 YDEGEE. Trimming took off 1 base at V and 7 bases at J, with 6 bases between the two ends. This CDR3 is built from 13 residues. The CDR3: CASSLRVNSPLHF. The CDR3 DNA is TGTGCCAGCAGCTTGAGGGTGAATTCACCCCTCCACTTT. Full variable domain (outside the CDR3, taken from reference TRBV5-8 and TRBJ1-6): EAGVTQSPTHLIKTRGQQATLRCSPISGHTSVYWYQQALGLGLQFLLWYDEGEERNRGNFPPRFSGRQFPNYSSELNVNALELEDSALYLCASSLRVNSPLHFGNGTRLTVT.